The sequence of this TCR beta chain was determined in a study of cytomegalovirus exposure and HLA in healthy donors. Profiled with immunoSEQ multiplex PCR; TCRdb holds only in-frame clones, not every one. Of about 200,000 clones listed, 75% to 90% are singletons. With regard to this clone: The antigen is not known.

General study points: Both high specificity and high sensitivity reportedly marked the classifier's diagnosis of cytomegalovirus status. In the approximately 120 validation repertoires, a later analysis found that first-cohort TCR clusters tended to co-occur. In vitro work confirmed that a few CMV-associated chains recognize CMV antigens. Some TCR beta chains (over 150 of them) were listed as cytomegalovirus-associated.

Germline CDR1 and CDR2: SGHNT and YYREEE (reference sequence). CDR3 size: 14 residues. The V gene end was trimmed by 3 bases and the J gene end by 6 bases; junction bases not matched to a gene: 6. This chain connects TRBV5-4 to TRBJ2-7, with 10 nucleotides matching TRBD2. The TCR sequence derives from a woman between 18 and 29 years old in good health and CMV-seronegative. The sample was PBMCs. In nucleotides, the CDR3 is TGTGCCAGCAGCTCTAGCGGGAGTCGGTCCGAGCAGTACTTC. Its protein product is CASSSSGSRSEQYF.